This T cell receptor (beta chain) was captured in a study of T cells in Graves' hyperthyroidism and ophthalmopathy. Study-wide results and limits: Blood samples included most of the expanded thyroid clonotypes exceeding 0.001.

The CDR3 has 13 amino acids. CDR1 and CDR2 (germline): MNHNS, SASEGT. V dropped 5 bases and J dropped 8 bases, with 13 bases sitting between them. This clonotype was recorded many times. As yet, its antigen is unknown. It was uncontrolled infection, other autoimmune disease, pregnancy or lactation that excluded patients. The diagnoses drew upon clinical symptoms, serum thyroxine and TRAb, thyroid ultrasound and orbital computed tomography. PBMCs came from 9 to 10 ml fresh peripheral blood. From RNA transcripts, TCR beta CDR3 regions were amplified. The TCR CDR3 was amplified in a first-round RT-PCR using the HTBI primer set. TCRdb re-called the multiplex PCR reads through MiXCR, storing one row per CDR3 protein. The table lists a few hundred thousand distinct CDR3 sequences, roughly 20% of them singletons.

The chain employs TRBV6-1 and TRBJ1-3, with no clear D. The specimen was blood. The source of this sequence is a man aged 18-30 years with Graves' ophthalmopathy. CDR3 bases: TGTGCCAGCAGTCCACACGGATCTGACACCATATATTTT. Protein sequence: CASSPHGSDTIYF.